Sequencing of this T cell receptor (beta chain) was carried out in a study of cytomegalovirus exposure and HLA in healthy donors. General study points: It was likely that a cluster of highly shared sequence variants was a sequencing artifact. Despite most TCR sequences being rare, some public TCRs occurred in many donors. As confirmed in vitro, a few CMV-associated chains were specific for CMV antigens.

The PCR used 60 Vbeta and 13 Jbeta primers. Produced via immunoSEQ multiplex PCR; TCRdb's table is partial and in-frame only. The sample lists 150,000 to 200,000 clones, roughly 80% occurring once. As concerns this clone: Its antigen is still unknown.

The trim removed 4 bases at V and 12 bases at J, leaving 11 bases unmatched. The CDR3 contains 14 residues. Germline values: CDR1 SGHRS, CDR2 YFSETQ. The sequenced sample consisted of PBMCs. This sequence was found in a man aged 45-60 years in good health and CMV-seropositive. The V and J genes are TRBV5-1 and TRBJ2-1; TRBD2 matches 9 bases. As DNA, the CDR3 is TGCGCCAGCAGCCCAGGACCTAGCGGGACTCTGCAGTTCTTC. This translates into CASSPGPSGTLQFF.